These T cell receptor beta chains were read from a single sample in a study of CXCR3-negative and CXCR3-positive naive CD8 T cells. TCRdb reprocessed the 5' RACE reads and stores each CDR3 protein as one record, lacking DNA. The ten most abundant clones cover less than 0.3% of a sample with 100,000 to 150,000 distinct CDR3 sequences. Sequencing was performed on naive CXCR3- CD8+ T cells from blood. These receptors were collected from a human donor in good health. Some clones in this sample may be carry-over from other donors' samples. CDR3s include the opening cysteine and the closing phenylalanine or tryptophan.

TRBJ1-1 | TRBV2 | CASSEALRWAENTEAFF
TRBJ1-5 | TRBV6-5 | CASSEGTFSNQPQHF
TRBJ2-1 | TRBV28 | CASSLTGNEQFF
TRBJ1-1 | TRBV5-1 | CASSLVLGSNTEAFF
TRBJ2-7 | TRBV20-1 | CSARDGTDTYEQYF
TRBJ2-5 | TRBV28 | CASSNRDRGETQYF
TRBJ2-7 | TRBV5-1 | CASSGTSGDYEQYF
TRBJ2-3 | TRBV5-4 | CASSLGGTGTDTQYF
TRBJ2-3 | TRBV6-5 | CASSYSWGASTDTQYF
TRBJ1-1 | TRBV15 | CATSRAGDPELLGMNTEAFF
TRBJ2-7 | TRBV6-5 | CATRPGTASYEQYF
TRBJ1-1 | TRBV7-3 | CASSLDHRGTEAFF
TRBJ2-2 | TRBV29-1 | CSVVDGNTGELFF
TRBJ2-7 | TRBV29-1 | CSITDPSNWEQYF
TRBJ2-7 | TRBV12-3/TRBV12-4 | CASSGGYTYEQYF
TRBJ1-1 | TRBV9 | CASSGQGRSTEAFF
TRBJ1-5 | TRBV6-6 | CASSYSGQGRGLGQPQHF
TRBJ2-7 | TRBV29-1 | CSVEEGDVSYEQYF
TRBJ2-1 | TRBV7-9 | CASSETGPRVNEQFF
TRBJ1-4 | TRBV12-3/TRBV12-4 | CASSPPGAGGKEKLFF
TRBJ2-7 | TRBV5-1 | CASSSDGADQYEQYF
TRBJ2-3 | TRBV5-1 | CASSSPGLAGEWTDTQYF
TRBJ2-5 | TRBV7-3 | CAYLISLAGGPKETQYF
TRBJ2-1 | TRBV14 | CASSPYRGPYNEQFF
TRBJ2-4 | TRBV7-3 | CASSHRTGKNIQYF
TRBJ1-1 | TRBV7-2 | CASTPTGGVWTEAFF
TRBJ2-5 | TRBV7-2 | CASSYNVGTDQETQYF
TRBJ2-1 | TRBV29-1 | CSGGAYNEQFF
TRBJ2-2 | TRBV9 | CASSVVEGTPNTGELFF
TRBJ2-7 | TRBV10-3 | CAISEGRTGSSFTEEQYF
TRBJ1-4 | TRBV4-3 | CASSQEGTGTSEKLFF
TRBJ2-2 | TRBV28 | CASSSTLGTVNTGELFF
TRBJ2-7 | TRBV4-3 | CASSQQAREYEQYF
TRBJ2-4 | TRBV29-1 | CSGSDSTKNIQYF
TRBJ2-1 | TRBV5-1 | CASRYDQGLANEQFF
TRBJ2-7 | TRBV27 | CASVGPGDESSYEQYF
TRBJ2-7 | TRBV7-3 | CASSRPPPGHEVPYEQYF
TRBJ2-3 | TRBV29-1 | CSVKKVTRATDTQYF
TRBJ2-1 | TRBV5-5 | CASSLWLYNEQFF
TRBJ1-2 | TRBV28 | CASSPPAHPNYGYTF
TRBJ2-3 | TRBV21-1 | CASSIDRKSTDTQYF
TRBJ2-3 | TRBV9 | CASSVGAGTGTDTQYF
TRBJ1-2 | TRBV4-1 | CASSQETGGSSGHTF
TRBJ2-4 | TRBV28 | CASSFVGTGLKNIQYF
TRBJ2-2 | TRBV4-2 | CASSGPQGNTGELFF
TRBJ1-1 | TRBV4-3 | CASSQVWGAGVKTNTEAFF
TRBJ2-2 | TRBV7-6 | CASSLRQEFGTGELFF
TRBJ1-1 | TRBV27 | CASRFGTPNTEAFF
TRBJ2-6 | TRBV29-1 | CSVEDNQALISGANVLTF
TRBJ2-3 | TRBV21-1 | CASSQGVGTQYF
TRBJ2-5 | TRBV7-9 | CASSPALAGGPGETQYF
TRBJ1-6 | TRBV12-3/TRBV12-4 | CASSLVGYNSPLHF
TRBJ1-5 | TRBV2 | CASSERANSNQPQHF
TRBJ2-3 | TRBV29-1 | CSVDGRLAGDVIGTDTQYF
TRBJ2-7 | TRBV10-3 | CAIRGADYEQYF
TRBJ2-3 | TRBV12-3/TRBV12-4 | CASSPGLAGPMEWAQYF
TRBJ2-1 | TRBV19 | CASSMGPGLAFDEQFF
TRBJ2-7 | TRBV6-2/TRBV6-3 | CASGQLAGPSYEQYF